The rows below give T cell receptor beta chains drawn from one sample of a study of T cells in Graves' hyperthyroidism and ophthalmopathy. MiXCR, applied by TCRdb to the multiplex PCR reads, yields one record per CDR3 protein. The sample includes about 410,000 distinct CDR3 sequences, about 15% of them seen just once. Sequencing was done on a sample of blood. These receptor sequences come from a man aged 18 to 30 with Graves' ophthalmopathy. Both conserved end residues are part of each CDR3. The D gene is left open where the match is weak. The listing skips clone size in some rows; elsewhere it reads once, few, many or a size class.

DNA: TGTGCTAGTGGTTTGTGGGTTAAGAATTCACCCCTCCACTTT; CDR3: CASGLWVKNSPLHF; V: TRBV12-5; J: TRBJ1-6; size: many; D: .
DNA: TGTGCCAGCAGCCAAATGGGGCGGGGACAGGGAAATGAGCAGTTCTTC; CDR3: CASSQMGRGQGNEQFF; V: TRBV3-1; J: TRBJ2-1; size: many; D: TRBD1
DNA: TGTGCCAGCAGCCTTAGGGACACCGGGGAGCTGTTTTTT; CDR3: CASSLRDTGELFF; V: TRBV3-1; J: TRBJ2-2; size: many; D: .
DNA: TGCGCCAGCAGCGCAGGGACTAGCGGGATGAACGAGCAGTACTTC; CDR3: CASSAGTSGMNEQYF; V: TRBV5-1; J: TRBJ2-7; size: many; D: TRBD2
DNA: TGCAGTGCTAGAGTTTCGGAAGTTCCTGGGGCACCCCTCCACTTT; CDR3: CSARVSEVPGAPLHF; V: TRBV20-1; J: TRBJ1-6; size: .; D: .
DNA: TGCAGTGCAAGACAGGGGGCGAGCAATGAGCAGTTCTTC; CDR3: CSARQGASNEQFF; V: TRBV20-1; J: TRBJ2-1; size: .; D: TRBD1
DNA: TGCGCCAGCAGCGAACAGGGGCACACCGGGGAGCTGTTTTTT; CDR3: CASSEQGHTGELFF; V: TRBV5-1; J: TRBJ2-2; size: .; D: TRBD1
DNA: TGTGCCAGCAGCCAAGAAGGGCGGGAGGCCCTCGAAGATACGCAGTATTTT; CDR3: CASSQEGREALEDTQYF; V: TRBV4-2; J: TRBJ2-3; size: many; D: TRBD2
DNA: TGTGCCAGCAGCCTAGCCGGGGCAGGACCTAATTCACCCCTCCACTTT; CDR3: CASSLAGAGPNSPLHF; V: TRBV12-3/TRBV12-4; J: TRBJ1-6; size: many; D: .
DNA: TGCGCCAGCAGCTTGGGTCCACAGGGGGCGTATGGGAATGAGCAGTTCTTC; CDR3: CASSLGPQGAYGNEQFF; V: TRBV5-1; J: TRBJ2-1; size: .; D: TRBD1
DNA: TGCGCCAGCAGCCAAGAGGTGCGTATTTACTACGAGCAGTACTTC; CDR3: CASSQEVRIYYEQYF; V: TRBV4-1; J: TRBJ2-7; size: many; D: .
DNA: TGCAGCGTTGAGGCAGGGCTCTATGGCTACACCTTC; CDR3: CSVEAGLYGYTF; V: TRBV29-1; J: TRBJ1-2; size: many; D: .
DNA: TGTGCCAGCAGTTTCTTCAGGGGAGGGAAACTGTTTTTT; CDR3: CASSFFRGGKLFF; V: TRBV12-3/TRBV12-4; J: TRBJ1-4; size: .; D: .
DNA: TGCAGTGCTAGAGATTCCGTCGGCCGTGAGCAGCTCTTC; CDR3: CSARDSVGREQLF; V: TRBV20-1; J: TRBJ2-1; size: few; D: .
DNA: TGTGCCAGCAGCCCAGGACCCTACAGGGCCTACGAGCAGTACTTC; CDR3: CASSPGPYRAYEQYF; V: TRBV7-2; J: TRBJ2-7; size: .; D: .
DNA: TGTGCCAGCAGGACCGGGACAGGAGTCAGCGGGACCTACAATGAGCAGTTCTTC; CDR3: CASRTGTGVSGTYNEQFF; V: TRBV6-2/TRBV6-3; J: TRBJ2-1; size: many; D: .
DNA: TGTGCCAGCAGTGAAGAGTTCAAGAGGGCCCAGTACTTC; CDR3: CASSEEFKRAQYF; V: TRBV2; J: TRBJ2-5; size: many; D: .
DNA: TGTGCCATCAGTGAGGGGGAGGGTCAGCCCCAGCATTTT; CDR3: CAISEGEGQPQHF; V: TRBV10-3; J: TRBJ1-5; size: .; D: .
DNA: TGCGCCAGCAGCCAAGAGTTAGGCCGGTTTTTGAATCGCACAGATACGCAGTATTTT; CDR3: CASSQELGRFLNRTDTQYF; V: TRBV4-1; J: TRBJ2-3; size: .; D: .
DNA: TGCGCCAGCAGTTCCTGGGGGACAGTGAACACTGAAGCTTTCTTT; CDR3: CASSSWGTVNTEAFF; V: TRBV10-2; J: TRBJ1-1; size: .; D: TRBD1
DNA: TGTGCCAGCAGTGAAGCCGACAGCGGGAGAAATGAAAAACTGTTTTTT; CDR3: CASSEADSGRNEKLFF; V: TRBV2; J: TRBJ1-4; size: .; D: .
DNA: TGTGCCAGCAGCTTATGGAGTAGCAATCAGCCCCAGCATTTT; CDR3: CASSLWSSNQPQHF; V: TRBV7-2; J: TRBJ1-5; size: .; D: .
DNA: TGCAGTGCTACCGGGACACCCGCATACGAGCAGTACTTC; CDR3: CSATGTPAYEQYF; V: TRBV20-1; J: TRBJ2-7; size: many; D: .
DNA: TGTGCCAGTAGTATCAAGGGACAGGGATCCGGCTACACCTTC; CDR3: CASSIKGQGSGYTF; V: TRBV19; J: TRBJ1-2; size: few; D: TRBD1
DNA: TGTGCCAGCTACGGGACGGGGAGCAATGAGCAGTTCTTC; CDR3: CASYGTGSNEQFF; V: TRBV7-9; J: TRBJ2-1; size: .; D: .
DNA: TGTGCCAGCAGCTTAGGCCTAGCGGGGGGTGGGGGGACAGATACGCAGTATTTT; CDR3: CASSLGLAGGGGTDTQYF; V: TRBV7-2; J: TRBJ2-3; size: many; D: TRBD2
DNA: TGTGCCAGCAGTTCCAGCGGGAGGGCCTTGGAGACCCAGTACTTC; CDR3: CASSSSGRALETQYF; V: TRBV6-2/TRBV6-3; J: TRBJ2-5; size: many; D: TRBD2